The 15 T cell receptor beta chains below were found in one sample sequenced in a study of shared clonotypes between healthy human individuals. Measured with immunoSEQ multiplex PCR; TCRdb has only the in-frame clones, and not every one. The sample lists around 2.1 million clones; nearly 97% were seen once. Sequences were obtained from naive CD4+ T cells sorted from blood. The sample's subset: CD45RA+ positively selected. The receptor set was obtained from a man younger than 35 in good health.

V and J are TRBV5-1 and TRBJ2-3, with 10 bases that match TRBD2. Unmatched junction bases numbered 5, after V lost 0 bases and J lost 4 bases. Germline CDR1 is SGHRS and CDR2 is YFSETQ. CDR3 length equals 16 residues. The CDR3 sequence: CASSLGASGGPDTQYF. CDR3 nucleotide sequence: TGCGCCAGCAGCTTGGGGGCTAGCGGGGGACCAGATACGCAGTATTTT. The full variable domain, with the rest looked up from reference TRBV5-1 and TRBJ2-3, is KAGVTQTPRYLIKTRGQQVTLSCSPISGHRSVSWYQQTPGQGLQFLFEYFSETQRNKGNFPGRFSGRQFSNSRSEMNVSTLELGDSALYLCASSLGASGGPDTQYFGPGTRLTVL.

The V gene is TRBV5-4, the J gene TRBJ2-2, with TRBD2 matching over 8 bases. Looked up from germline, CDR1 is SGHNT and CDR2 is YYREEE (reference sequence). The CDR3 has 15 residues. Trimming cost V 3 bases and J 1 base; bases outside gene matches: 2. CDR3 nucleotide sequence: TGTGCCAGCAGCTCGGGACTAGAGAACACCGGGGAGCTGTTTTTT. It translates to CASSSGLENTGELFF.

V and J are TRBV27 and TRBJ1-6; 9 bases line up with TRBD1. The V segment lost 1 base and the J segment 4 bases; nucleotides outside the gene matches: 5. The germline V gene has CDR1 MNHEY and CDR2 SMNVEV (reference sequence). The CDR3 covers 17 residues. This chain's CDR3 is CASSLFLGTGYNSPLHF. DNA for the CDR3: TGTGCCAGCAGTTTATTTTTAGGGACAGGGTATAATTCACCCCTCCACTTT.

V is TRBV6-5 and J is TRBJ1-1; tentatively, D is TRBD1 (5 bases). The length of the CDR3 is 13 residues. Germline lookup yields CDR1 MNHEY and CDR2 SVGAGI. The V end was cut by 5 bases, the J end by 5 bases, with 12 bases between. The CDR3 DNA sequence: TGTGCCAGCAGTAATACAGGAAAAACTGAAGCTTTCTTT. Its translation is CASSNTGKTEAFF.

The gene calls are TRBV10-3 and TRBJ2-7, with D hard to call. The CDR3 covers 16 residues. Germline CDR1 reads ENHRY; CDR2 reads SYGVKD. The V gene lost 0 bases and the J gene lost 0 bases, with 12 bases spanning the gap. The CDR3 sequence: CAISESASGLSYEQYF. DNA for the CDR3: TGTGCCATCAGTGAGTCGGCGTCAGGTCTCTCCTACGAGCAGTACTTC.

This clone came up once. The chain uses TRBV28 and TRBJ2-2; 8 bases fit TRBD1. This CDR3 has 15 amino acids. From germline, CDR1 is MDHEN and CDR2 SYDVKM. V dropped 6 bases and J dropped 0; count of bases not matched to a gene: 3. CDR3 residues: CASRRQGTNTGELFF. The CDR3 region has the DNA TGTGCCAGCAGGAGACAGGGGACGAACACCGGGGAGCTGTTTTTT.

This chain links TRBV6-5 with TRBJ1-3, with a weak D call TRBD1 (5 bases). Germline loops: CDR1 MNHEY, CDR2 SVGAGI. This CDR3 region has 14 residues. V dropped 9 bases and J dropped 4 bases, with 16 bases sitting between them. This CDR3 reads CASGDGSLGNTIYF. The CDR3 region has the DNA TGTGCCAGTGGGGACGGATCTCTGGGAAACACCATATATTTT.

For the CDR3, the DNA is TGTGCCAGCTCATGGGGCGGGACAGCAGATACGCAGTATTTT. This gives the protein CASSWGGTADTQYF. The chain joins TRBV18 to TRBJ2-3, with a weak D call TRBD1 (7 bases). V lost 5 bases, J lost 4 bases, and 13 bases lay in between. CDR3 length: 14 residues. CDR1 is KGHSH and CDR2 is LQKENI in the germline V gene. The full variable domain, rest sourced from reference TRBV18 and TRBJ2-3, is NAGVMQNPRHLVRRRGQEARLRCSPMKGHSHVYWYRQLPEEGLKFMVYLQKENIIDESGMPKERFSAEFPKEGPSILRIQQVVRGDSAAYFCASSWGGTADTQYFGPGTRLTVL.

Note on this clone: The same CDR3 also results from other DNA sequences found in this sample. The chain combines TRBV6-5 with TRBJ1-1; D is ambiguous. Trimming shortened V by 0 bases and J by 0 bases, and 5 bases separated the two germline ends. This CDR3 comprises 14 residues. Germline loops: CDR1 MNHEY, CDR2 SVGAGI. The CDR3 DNA sequence: TGTGCCAGCAGTTACTCTTCGGTGAACACTGAAGCTTTCTTT. Translating gives CASSYSSVNTEAFF.

The chain recombines TRBV7-8 with TRBJ2-1, with 11 bases matching TRBD2. This CDR3 spans 16 amino acids. CDR1 SGHVS and CDR2 FQNEAQ come from the germline V gene. Germline trimming cut 6 bases from V and 8 bases from J; bases unmatched to any gene: 12. Here the CDR3 DNA reads TGTGCCAGCAGGGCCAGGGAACTAGCGGGAGTTTATGAGCAGTTCTTC. This gives the protein CASRARELAGVYEQFF.

Of note for this clone: The sample contains more than one DNA sequence encoding this CDR3. The V call is TRBV19, the J call TRBJ1-5; 11 positions agree with TRBD1. The trim removed 5 bases at V and 6 bases at J, leaving 3 bases unmatched. Germline lookup yields CDR1 LNHDA and CDR2 SQIVND (reference sequence). The CDR3 has 14 residues. The CDR3 DNA reads TGTGCCAGTAGTGGGACAGGGGGAATTCAGCCCCAGCATTTT. Its translation is CASSGTGGIQPQHF.

This chain connects TRBV28 to TRBJ2-3; D is ambiguous. This CDR3 has 11 residues. Per the germline V gene, CDR1 is MDHEN and CDR2 is SYDVKM. V lost 5 bases, J lost 5 bases, and 5 bases lay in between. CDR3 sequence: CASSGEDTQYF. The CDR3 DNA reads as TGTGCCAGCAGTGGGGAAGATACGCAGTATTTT.

The rearrangement uses TRBV6-5 and TRBJ1-2; D perhaps matches TRBD1 (5 bases). V was pared by 2 bases and J by 8 bases, with 15 bases between. Germline CDR1 MNHEY, CDR2 SVGAGI. This CDR3 contains 14 residues. The CDR3 nucleotides are TGTGCCAGCAGTTACAGGGACCGACCAGGGGGCTACACCTTC. Protein sequence: CASSYRDRPGGYTF.

V usage is TRBV9 and J usage is TRBJ2-7, with D tentatively TRBD1 (5 bases). Germline assignment: CDR1 SGDLS and CDR2 YYNGEE. This CDR3 has 13 amino acids. Trimming stripped 0 bases from V and 6 bases from J, with 10 bases between. CDR3 DNA sequence: TGTGCCAGCAGCGTAGGGGAAGGGGTCGAGCAGTACTTC. It codes for CASSVGEGVEQYF.

This clone was detected a few times. The chain links TRBV2 to TRBJ1-6; 8 bases match TRBD1. Germline values: CDR1 SNHLY, CDR2 FYNNEI. V trimming: 10 bases; J trimming: 7 bases; junction bases outside the gene matches: 6. This CDR3 comprises 13 residues. This CDR3 is CATRQGRNSPLHF. In nucleotides, the CDR3 is TGTGCCACCCGACAGGGGCGGAATTCACCCCTCCACTTT. Supplemented by reference TRBV2 and TRBJ1-6, the full variable domain reads EPEVTQTPSHQVTQMGQEVILRCVPISNHLYFYWYRQILGQKVEFLVSFYNNEISEKSEIFDDQFSVERPDGSNFTLKIRSTKLEDSAMYFCATRQGRNSPLHFGNGTRLTVT.